This T cell receptor (beta chain) was identified during a study of CD8 T cells in ankylosing spondylitis. Overall study findings and caveats: Disease-linked clones bore a CD8+ phenotype, appearing relatively rarely in peripheral blood. There were earlier reports of some motif variants in reactive arthritis synovial fluid and blood. Matched synovial fluid from ankylosing spondylitis patients was reported to be enriched for disease-linked clones. Fewer than ten highly homologous variants made up a TCR beta motif that seemed to typify ankylosing spondylitis blood.

CDR1 is LGHNA, CDR2 YNFKEQ, per germline. This CDR3 is built from 17 residues. Trimming removed 4 bases from V and 2 bases from J, with 19 bases in between. This clonotype was counted at least ten times. Its cognate antigen is unknown. TCRdb re-called the 5' RACE reads with MiXCR, one entry per CDR3 protein. The sample records roughly 190,000 distinct CDR3 sequences, about 13% being singletons. What was sequenced was blood, either unsorted or a sorted T cell fraction (not recorded which). V is TRBV4-2 and J is TRBJ2-3, with a weak D call TRBD1 (6 bases). The sequence came from a male donor with ankylosing spondylitis or in good health (not recorded which). The CDR3 coding sequence is TGTGCCAGCAGCCCGCAGGGGAGAGGGGATCTCACAGATACGCAGTATTTT. Amino acid sequence: CASSPQGRGDLTDTQYF.